These 17 T cell receptor beta chains were all obtained from the same sample, sequenced in a study of blood T cell repertoires in COVID-19. Sequencing used immunoSEQ multiplex PCR; TCRdb keeps in-frame clones, though not all of them. The sample has 200,000 to 250,000 clones; 75% to 85% are singletons. Sequenced material: peripheral blood. These TCRs come from a human donor in a cohort sampled during active COVID-19.

The rearrangement uses TRBV18 and TRBJ2-5; a possible D gene is TRBD1 (5 bases). The length of the CDR3 is 15 residues. V lost 2 bases to trimming and J lost 4 bases, with 14 bases between them. The germline CDR1 and CDR2 sequences are KGHSH and LQKENI. In DNA form, the CDR3 reads TGTGCCAGCTCACCAGGCAGGGAACGTTCAGAGACCCAGTACTTC. Protein: CASSPGRERSETQYF.

V gene TRBV2 combines with J gene TRBJ2-3; 7 positions agree with TRBD1. This CDR3 region has 15 residues. With 7 bases clipped from V and 0 bases from J, the junction kept 7 bases outside the gene matches. From germline, CDR1 is SNHLY and CDR2 FYNNEI. In nucleotides, the CDR3 is TGTGCCAGCAACAGGGGCCGGCGAAGCACAGATACGCAGTATTTT. Protein product: CASNRGRRSTDTQYF.

The chain recombines TRBV30 with TRBJ2-1; D tentatively reads TRBD1 or TRBD2 (6 bases each). The CDR3 is made up of 13 amino acids. The germline V gene encodes CDR1 GTSNPN and CDR2 SVGIG (reference sequence). V lost 5 bases, J lost 1 base, and 9 bases lay in between. The CDR3: CAWGGPSYNEQFF. The CDR3 DNA reads TGTGCCTGGGGGGGGCCGTCCTACAATGAGCAGTTCTTC.

This chain uses TRBV7-9 with TRBJ2-6, with 8 bases matching TRBD1. V was pared by 5 bases and J by 0 bases, with 6 bases of the junction left unmatched. CDR3 length: 17 residues. CDR1 and CDR2 from the germline V gene are SEHNR and FQNEAQ (reference sequence). CDR3 nucleotides: TGTGCCAGCAGCCTAGGCAGGGGGCACTCTGGGGCCAACGTCCTGACTTTC. It is translated as CASSLGRGHSGANVLTF.

The V and J genes are TRBV7-3 and TRBJ1-2; 7 bases fit TRBD1. The germline gives CDR1 SGHTA, CDR2 FQGTGA. CDR3 length: 15 amino acids. V lost 5 bases to trimming and J lost 6 bases; unmatched junction nucleotides: 12. The CDR3 nucleotides read TGTGCCAGCAGCATCGGGACAGAGACTTATGATGGCTACACCTTC. Amino acids: CASSIGTETYDGYTF.

This chain connects TRBV2 to TRBJ2-5; 12 bases fit TRBD2. V shed 6 bases and J 2 bases; nucleotides not matched to a gene: 4. Germline loops: CDR1 SNHLY, CDR2 FYNNEI. The CDR3 sequence is 15 residues long. The CDR3 region is CASRATSGGQETQYF. For the CDR3, the DNA is TGTGCCAGCAGAGCGACTAGCGGGGGACAAGAGACCCAGTACTTC.

V is TRBV7-2 and J is TRBJ1-4; 8 bases align to TRBD1. Trimming took 1 base from V and 3 from J; bases not matched to a gene: 7. Germline V gene data show CDR1 as SGHTA and CDR2 as FQGNSA. The CDR3 spans 17 residues. CDR3 sequence reads: CASSLGFPGQANEKLFF. Here the CDR3 DNA reads TGTGCCAGCAGCTTAGGCTTTCCGGGACAGGCTAATGAAAAACTGTTTTTT.

This clone was recorded many times. J is TRBJ1-2 and V is TRBV4-1, with TRBD1 matching 7 bases. There are 15 residues in the CDR3. The germline CDR1 and CDR2 sequences are MGHRA and YSYEKL. The junction had 5 bases not matched to a gene; V was cut back by 4 bases and J by 0 bases. CDR3: CASSPGTAPNYGYTF. The CDR3 DNA follows: TGCGCCAGCAGCCCCGGGACAGCTCCTAACTATGGCTACACCTTC.

In nucleotides, the CDR3 is TGTGCCAGCTCACTTTCTTCTTCTTCTGGAAACACCATATATTTT. As protein: CASSLSSSSGNTIYF. The V gene is TRBV18, the J gene TRBJ1-3, with D hard to call. Germline CDR1 and CDR2: KGHSH and LQKENI. The V and J ends lost 4 bases and 1 base respectively, with 11 bases between them. CDR3 length equals 15 residues.

As DNA, the CDR3 is TGTGCCAGCAGCTTACAGGGTTTCGAGCAGTACTTC. It is translated as CASSLQGFEQYF. The chain carries TRBV5-4 and TRBJ2-7; possible D gene TRBD1, 6 bases. In germline, CDR1 is SGHNT, CDR2 YYREEE (reference sequence). V was shortened by 2 bases and J by 6 bases, with 9 bases between the two germline ends. This CDR3 is built from 12 residues.

The chain joins TRBV24-1 to TRBJ2-7, with 7 bases lining up with TRBD2. The CDR3 runs to 15 residues. With 4 bases clipped from V and 0 bases from J, the junction kept 5 bases outside the gene matches. Germline CDR1 and CDR2: KGHDR and SFDVKD. The chain's CDR3 is CATSDPAGDSYEQYF. The CDR3 nucleotides are TGTGCCACCAGTGACCCCGCGGGGGACTCCTACGAGCAGTACTTC.

The sample holds a few counts of this clone. V gene TRBV19 combines with J gene TRBJ1-3; 7 bases match TRBD1. Per germline, CDR1 LNHDA and CDR2 SQIVND (reference sequence). Trimming at V came to 9 bases and at J to 4 bases, leaving 0 bases not matched to a gene. The CDR3 covers 11 residues. The CDR3, as DNA: TGTGCCAGGGGACAGGGAAACACCATATATTTT. Amino acid sequence: CARGQGNTIYF.

This clone was seen a handful of times. This rearrangement joins TRBV2 to TRBJ2-2; unclear D gene. The germline gives CDR1 SNHLY, CDR2 FYNNEI. The CDR3 runs 16 residues. V dropped 5 bases and J dropped 6 bases, with 19 bases sitting between them. CDR3 coding DNA: TGTGCCAGCAGTTTTCCCCCCCCCGCTAATCCCGGGGAGCTGTTTTTT. It specifies CASSFPPPANPGELFF.

This chain links TRBV11-2 with TRBJ2-7, with D hard to call. The V end was cut by 0 bases, the J end by 12 bases, with 12 bases between. The CDR3 spans 12 residues. The V gene's germline CDR1 is SGHAT and CDR2 FQNNGV. In nucleotides, the CDR3 is TGTGCCAGCAGCTTAGATGGAAGAGGCCCGTACTTC. This gives the protein CASSLDGRGPYF.

The rearrangement joins TRBV11-2 to TRBJ2-5, with D hard to call. V was cut by 2 bases and J by 3 bases, with 4 bases left in between. Per germline, CDR1 SGHAT and CDR2 FQNNGV. The CDR3 has 12 residues. CDR3 loop: CASSLSKETQYF. The CDR3 DNA sequence: TGTGCCAGCAGCTTATCCAAAGAGACCCAGTACTTC. Complete variable domain (other parts from reference TRBV11-2 and TRBJ2-5): EAGVAQSPRYKIIEKRQSVAFWCNPISGHATLYWYQQILGQGPKLLIQFQNNGVVDDSQLPKDRFSAERLKGVDSTLKIQPAKLEDSAVYLCASSLSKETQYFGPGTRLLVL.

In DNA form, the CDR3 reads TGTGCCAGCAGTCAGGGGACCGACCCCCGAGGGTTCTTC. Protein product: CASSQGTDPRGFF. V is TRBV2 and J is TRBJ2-1, with a possible D match to TRBD1 (6 bases). The V and J ends lost 5 bases and 15 bases respectively, with 20 bases between them. Germline V lookup: CDR1 SNHLY, CDR2 FYNNEI. The CDR3 is 13 amino acids.

V is TRBV14 and J is TRBJ2-1; D is ambiguous. The CDR3 spans 16 residues. V was shortened by 4 bases and J by 5 bases, with 18 bases between the two germline ends. CDR1 is SGHDN, CDR2 FVKESK, per germline. CDR3 coding DNA: TGTGCCAGCAGCCCCAACTGGAAGACACGGAACAATGAGCAGTTCTTC. Its translation: CASSPNWKTRNNEQFF. Looking up the rest from reference TRBV14 and TRBJ2-1 gives the full variable domain: EAGVTQFPSHSVIEKGQTVTLRCDPISGHDNLYWYRRVMGKEIKFLLHFVKESKQDESGMPNNRFLAERTGGTYSTLKVQPAELEDSGVYFCASSPNWKTRNNEQFFGPGTRLTVL.